Following are 21 T cell receptor beta chains from one sample sequenced in a study of blood T cell repertoires in COVID-19. Clones were sequenced by immunoSEQ multiplex PCR, and TCRdb holds only the in-frame ones, with some missing. The sample holds a few hundred thousand clones, roughly 88% seen once. Sequenced material: peripheral blood. The source of these receptors is a woman younger than 45 with active or convalescent COVID-19.

The gene calls are TRBV18 and TRBJ2-2, with D perhaps TRBD1 (5 bases). The germline CDR1 and CDR2 sequences are KGHSH and LQKENI. Trimming took 6 bases from V and 4 from J, leaving 12 bases between them. The CDR3 runs 14 residues. The CDR3 sequence is CASSQGGSTGELFF. The CDR3 coding sequence is TGTGCCAGCTCTCAGGGCGGTTCCACCGGGGAGCTGTTTTTT. Complete variable domain (other parts from reference TRBV18 and TRBJ2-2): NAGVMQNPRHLVRRRGQEARLRCSPMKGHSHVYWYRQLPEEGLKFMVYLQKENIIDESGMPKERFSAEFPKEGPSILRIQQVVRGDSAAYFCASSQGGSTGELFFGEGSRLTVL.

The rearrangement links TRBV11-2 to TRBJ1-5; 7 nucleotides match TRBD1. Trimming removed 1 base from V and 3 bases from J; junction bases left unmatched: 3. The CDR3 is 15 residues long. Per germline, CDR1 SGHAT and CDR2 FQNNGV. The CDR3 coding sequence is TGTGCCAGCAGCTTAGGGGACAGCGCCAATCAGCCCCAGCATTTT. Its protein product is CASSLGDSANQPQHF.

This clone was counted only a few times. The chain combines TRBV7-9 with TRBJ1-5; D remains ambiguous. Per germline, CDR1 SEHNR and CDR2 FQNEAQ (reference sequence). Trimming pared 6 bases from V and 2 bases from J, leaving 11 bases between. CDR3 length equals 14 residues. CDR3 sequence (DNA): TGTGCCAGCAGTCGATCCAGTGGCAATCAGCCCCAGCATTTT. It is translated as CASSRSSGNQPQHF. The whole variable domain, filled in from reference TRBV7-9 and TRBJ1-5, reads DTGVSQNPRHKITKRGQNVTFRCDPISEHNRLYWYRQTLGQGPEFLTYFQNEAQLEKSRLLSDRFSAERPKGSFSTLEIQRTEQGDSAMYLCASSRSSGNQPQHFGDGTRLSIL.

This clone was seen more than once but under ten times. The J gene is TRBJ2-6, the V gene TRBV4-2, with 8 bases that match TRBD1. The CDR3 length is 16 residues. J gave up 2 bases and V 5 bases, and 5 bases lay outside the gene matches. Germline CDR1 and CDR2: LGHNA and YNFKEQ. CDR3 coding DNA: TGTGCCAGCAGCTCCCCAGGGGGCACTGGGGCCAACGTCCTGACTTTC. As protein: CASSSPGGTGANVLTF.

In its sample, this clone was seen many times. V gene TRBV5-1 combines with J gene TRBJ1-2, with 7 nucleotides matching TRBD1. This CDR3 comprises 15 residues. The V and J ends lost 5 bases and 3 bases, in that order; junction bases with no gene match: 10. Germline V lookup: CDR1 SGHRS, CDR2 YFSETQ. DNA of the CDR3: TGCGCCAGCAGGAGTTCGACAGGGAATGACTATGGCTACACCTTC. Its protein is CASRSSTGNDYGYTF.

The chain uses TRBV7-2 and TRBJ1-1; D uncertain. Germline CDR1 and CDR2: SGHTA and FQGNSA. The germline V and J ends were trimmed by 6 bases and 7 bases, with 18 bases remaining between them. This CDR3 region has 14 residues. The CDR3 nucleotides read TGTGCCAGCAGTCAAAGGGAGGGAGGAGGTGAAGCTTTCTTT. Translating it yields CASSQREGGGEAFF.

The chain carries TRBV28 and TRBJ1-2; 8 positions agree with TRBD1. V gave up 7 bases and J gave up 7 bases; unmatched junction bases: 17. The CDR3 sequence is 16 residues long. CDR1 and CDR2 (germline): MDHEN, SYDVKM. The CDR3 nucleotides are TGTGCCAGCACCTTGGAGTCAGGGGGCGTCGGGGGTGGCTACACCTTC. Amino acid sequence: CASTLESGGVGGGYTF.

This clone was picked up a small number of times. V gene TRBV14 combines with J gene TRBJ1-6, with TRBD1 matching 10 bases. Germline lookup yields CDR1 SGHDN and CDR2 FVKESK. V was clipped by 6 bases and J by 4 bases; unmatched bases: 6. CDR3 length: 16 amino acids. This CDR3 reads CASSQTGGLYNSPLHF. In nucleotides, the CDR3 is TGTGCCAGCAGTCAGACAGGGGGCTTATATAATTCACCCCTCCACTTT. The full variable domain, in which reference TRBV14 and TRBJ1-6 provide the parts outside the CDR3, is EAGVTQFPSHSVIEKGQTVTLRCDPISGHDNLYWYRRVMGKEIKFLLHFVKESKQDESGMPNNRFLAERTGGTYSTLKVQPAELEDSGVYFCASSQTGGLYNSPLHFGNGTRLTVT.

The CDR3 DNA reads as TGTGCCAGTAGTTTTTCCACAGGGGGCAGTAACTATGGCTACACCTTC. Translation gives CASSFSTGGSNYGYTF. The V and J genes are TRBV19 and TRBJ1-2; 9 bases agree with TRBD1. The germline CDR1 and CDR2 sequences are LNHDA and SQIVND (reference sequence). CDR3 length equals 16 residues. With 5 bases clipped from V and 1 base from J, the junction kept 8 bases outside the gene matches. The full variable domain, in which reference TRBV19 and TRBJ1-2 provide the parts outside the CDR3, is DGGITQSPKYLFRKEGQNVTLSCEQNLNHDAMYWYRQDPGQGLRLIYYSQIVNDFQKGDIAEGYSVSREKKESFPLTVTSAQKNPTAFYLCASSFSTGGSNYGYTFGSGTRLTVV.

This rearrangement joins TRBV30 to TRBJ2-4, with D possibly matching TRBD1 (5 bases). CDR1 is GTSNPN, CDR2 SVGIG, per germline (reference sequence). The CDR3 length is 14 residues. The ends were cut back, 4 bases at V and 8 bases at J, with 18 bases in the middle. CDR3 sequence: CAWKVGERKYIQYF. The CDR3 DNA is TGTGCCTGGAAGGTAGGGGAAAGGAAATACATTCAGTACTTC.

The J gene is TRBJ1-2, the V gene TRBV7-9; 9 bases are a match to TRBD1. V shed 3 bases, J shed 4 bases, and the junction held 18 bases outside the gene matches. This CDR3 is built from 19 residues. The germline gives CDR1 SEHNR, CDR2 FQNEAQ (reference sequence). This CDR3 is CASSLIGDRWGTGSYGYTF. In DNA, the CDR3 is TGTGCCAGCAGCTTGATAGGAGATCGGTGGGGGACAGGGAGCTATGGCTACACCTTC.

The genes are TRBV5-4 and TRBJ2-3; D remains unclear. CDR1 is SGHNT and CDR2 is YYREEE in the germline V gene (reference sequence). The V end was cut by 1 base, the J end by 4 bases, with 13 bases between. This CDR3 is built from 15 residues. The CDR3 DNA reads as TGTGCCAGCAGCTTGCTAGGTCAAACTGCAGATACGCAGTATTTT. Translated, it gives CASSLLGQTADTQYF.

This clone was found once. This rearrangement joins TRBV4-2 to TRBJ1-1; 9 bases agree with TRBD1. The J segment lost 1 base and the V segment lost 4 bases, leaving 13 bases of the junction unmatched. Germline loops: CDR1 LGHNA, CDR2 YNFKEQ. The CDR3 is 18 amino acids. The CDR3 loop is CASSRATGGRGGNTEAFF. The CDR3, as DNA: TGTGCCAGCAGCCGAGCTACAGGGGGCCGCGGGGGGAACACTGAAGCTTTCTTT.

The CDR3 protein is CASSQDVWAGETQYF. CDR3 nucleotide sequence: TGCGCCAGCAGCCAAGACGTTTGGGCGGGCGAGACCCAGTACTTC. This sequence joins TRBV4-3 and TRBJ2-5; possible D gene TRBD2, 5 bases. CDR1 is LGHNA and CDR2 is YSLEER in the germline V gene. V lost 0 bases and J 5 bases, leaving 13 bases between the germline ends. This CDR3 has 15 amino acids.

The chain employs TRBV7-2 and TRBJ1-2; possibly TRBD1 for D (5 bases). V was clipped by 3 bases and J by 8 bases, with 10 bases between them. Germline V gives CDR1 SGHTA, CDR2 FQGNSA. This CDR3 spans 12 amino acids. The CDR3 loop reads CASSFTGGGYTF. The CDR3 coding sequence is TGTGCCAGCAGCTTCACAGGAGGGGGCTACACCTTC.

The chain employs TRBV15 and TRBJ2-7; D perhaps matches TRBD2 (5 bases). CDR1 and CDR2 from the germline V gene are LNHNV and YYDKDF (reference sequence). This CDR3 is built from 14 residues. V lost 4 bases, J lost 0 bases, and 10 bases lay in between. CDR3 nucleotide sequence: TGTGCCACCAGCACGCTTCGGGGCTCCTACGAGCAGTACTTC. This codes for CATSTLRGSYEQYF.

The chain joins TRBV5-6 to TRBJ1-5; tentatively, D is TRBD1 (5 bases). Trimming took off 2 bases at V and 4 bases at J, with 10 bases between the two ends. The germline V gene has CDR1 SGHDT and CDR2 YYEEEE. This CDR3 has 14 residues. The CDR3 spells CASSFGDSNQPQHF. In DNA form, the CDR3 reads TGTGCCAGCAGCTTCGGGGACTCTAATCAGCCCCAGCATTTT.

In its sample, this clone was seen once. The chain joins TRBV7-2 to TRBJ1-5; D is unclear. V shed 0 bases and J shed 0 bases, with 12 bases lying between them. The CDR3 runs to 17 residues. CDR1 is SGHTA, CDR2 FQGNSA, per germline. CDR3 nucleotide sequence: TGTGCCAGCAGCTTAGCTTCAGCGGGCAATAGCAATCAGCCCCAGCATTTT. It encodes CASSLASAGNSNQPQHF. The full variable domain, rest sourced from reference TRBV7-2 and TRBJ1-5, is GAGVSQSPSNKVTEKGKDVELRCDPISGHTALYWYRQSLGQGLEFLIYFQGNSAPDKSGLPSDRFSAERTGGSVSTLTIQRTQQEDSAVYLCASSLASAGNSNQPQHFGDGTRLSIL.

The CDR3 DNA follows: TGTGCCAGCAGCTTAGCGCGGGCTAGCGGGGGGCTCACAGATACGCAGTATTTT. Its translation is CASSLARASGGLTDTQYF. The chain recombines TRBV7-2 with TRBJ2-3; TRBD2 agrees at 11 bases. V was pared by 0 bases and J by 2 bases, with 7 bases of the junction left unmatched. The CDR3 is 18 residues long. Germline CDR1 SGHTA, CDR2 FQGNSA.

The chain uses TRBV14 and TRBJ1-1; D not resolved. Germline V lookup: CDR1 SGHDN, CDR2 FVKESK. CDR3 length equals 14 residues. V was shortened by 0 bases and J by 3 bases, with 8 bases between the two germline ends. The CDR3 DNA is TGTGCCAGCAGCCAAGAACACGGGTACACTGAAGCTTTCTTT. This codes for CASSQEHGYTEAFF.

This chain links TRBV28 with TRBJ1-4; 8 nucleotides align to TRBD1. The CDR3 is made up of 15 amino acids. Germline V gene data show CDR1 as MDHEN and CDR2 as SYDVKM. J gave up 8 bases and V 8 bases, and 13 bases lay outside the gene matches. DNA for the CDR3: TGTGCCAGCGGGTCAATAACAGGGGGGGGAGAAAAACTGTTTTTT. It translates to CASGSITGGGEKLFF.